The clone carrying this T cell receptor beta chain was detected only a few times. What it recognizes is unknown. This specimen belongs to a study of cytomegalovirus exposure and HLA in healthy donors. With 60 Vbeta and 13 Jbeta primers, the PCR was carried out. The data were produced by immunoSEQ multiplex PCR, yet TCRdb's version contains in-frame clones alone and is incomplete. This sample has 140,000 or so clones, with around 65% found just once. Per germline, CDR1 SGHTA and CDR2 FQGNSA. CDR3 length: 15 residues. V gave up 5 bases and J gave up 6 bases; unmatched junction bases: 8. Study-wide results and caveats: Donors belonging to an Asian-associated ancestry cluster reportedly showed fewer N-insertions in productive TCRs than the roughly 670-donor mean, according to what a later analysis found. Most TCR beta V segments were productive about 87% or about 30% of the time in an earlier analysis. Donor immune exposure was known only as CMV serostatus. According to the study, 160 or so TCR beta chains were cytomegalovirus-associated.

Sequencing used PBMCs. The chain combines TRBV7-2 with TRBJ1-5; 9 bases map to TRBD1. The sequence derives from a male donor in good health and CMV-seronegative. CDR3 sequence reads: CASSARTGEAQPQHF. CDR3 DNA: TGTGCCAGCAGCGCCCGGACAGGGGAAGCTCAGCCCCAGCATTTT.